These 22 T cell receptor beta chains came from one sample sequenced in a study of T cells in women clearing cervical HPV infection. Some clones are missing from TCRdb's copy, which holds only in-frame ones; the method was immunoSEQ multiplex PCR. The clone table shows about 41,000 clones, with the ten largest holding 7.6%. Material: blood buffy coat. Receptors were obtained from a woman aged 18-70 years with a cervical HPV16 infection that either progressed to CIN3+ or cleared (not recorded which).

In regard to this clone: Read sequence stops 3 residues before the CDR3 end, and the germline J gene provides the missing end. J is TRBJ2-7 and V is TRBV4-1; 7 bases fit TRBD1. The CDR3 is 16 amino acids. CDR1 and CDR2 from the germline V gene are MGHRA and YSYEKL. Trimming removed 1 base from V and 4 bases from J; junction bases left unmatched: 10. The CDR3 sequence: CASSQVRDSPFYEQYF. The sequenced CDR3 bases are TGCGCCAGCAGCCAAGTCCGGGACAGCCCTTTTTACGAG.

On this clone itself: The CDR3 end is not reached by the read, which stops 3 residues before it; the germline J gene fills it in. V usage is TRBV10-3 and J usage is TRBJ1-6; TRBD1 is a possible D gene (5 bases). The ends were cut back, 4 bases at V and 9 bases at J, with 13 bases in the middle. Germline V gene data show CDR1 as ENHRY and CDR2 as SYGVKD. CDR3 length equals 14 residues. CDR3: CAISVSQESSPLHF. The CDR3 DNA, read in part, is TGTGCCATCAGTGTGTCACAGGAGTCTTCACCC.

Details on this clone: The CDR3 is cut off 3 residues early in the read; its end comes from the germline J gene. The chain couples TRBV12-3 or TRBV12-4 to TRBJ1-5; weak D call: TRBD1 (5 bases). The CDR3 sequence is 16 residues long. The ends were cut back, 6 bases at V and 0 bases at J, with 15 bases in the middle. The CDR3 here is CASRGKGIDSNQPQHF. The covered CDR3 bases are TGTGCCAGCAGGGGTAAGGGGATAGATAGCAATCAGCCC.

In the case of this clone: The read terminates 3 residues ahead of where the CDR3 ends, so the germline J gene completes it. The chain uses TRBV20-1 and TRBJ2-1; 8 bases are a match to TRBD2. This CDR3 contains 15 residues. After removal of 1 base from V and 0 bases from J, the junction contained 2 bases not matched to a gene. Per germline, CDR1 DFQATT and CDR2 SNEGSKA (reference sequence). The chain's CDR3 is CSARVSGTSYNEQFF. CDR3 DNA, as far as it was read: TGCAGTGCTAGAGTTAGCGGGACCTCCTACAATGAG.

A remark on this clone: The CDR3 goes on 3 residues after the read ends, and that part is filled in from the germline J gene. The chain has TRBV13 and TRBJ2-7, with 7 positions matching TRBD1. The germline V gene encodes CDR1 PRHDT and CDR2 FYEKMQ (reference sequence). The trim removed 5 bases at V and 2 bases at J, leaving 6 bases unmatched. This CDR3 has 14 amino acids. CDR3 in amino acids: CASSPGQAPYEQYF. The sequenced CDR3 bases are TGTGCCAGCAGCCCCGGACAGGCCCCCTACGAG.

The CDR3: CASSVATRAQETQYF. CDR3 DNA, as far as it was read: TGTGCCAGCAGCGTAGCTACAAGGGCTCAAGAGACC. The chain is built from TRBV9 and TRBJ2-5; D is unresolved. The read ends 3 residues early relative to the CDR3; the germline J gene fills the gap. CDR1 SGDLS and CDR2 YYNGEE come from the germline V gene. V was cut by 0 bases and J by 2 bases, with 11 bases left in between. This CDR3 contains 15 residues.

As for this clone: The read gets to within 3 residues of the CDR3 end, and the germline J gene fills in the rest. J is TRBJ2-7 and V is TRBV20-1, with D possibly TRBD2 on 6 matching bases. V was cut by 4 bases and J by 5 bases, with 18 bases left in between. From germline, CDR1 is DFQATT and CDR2 SNEGSKA (reference sequence). The CDR3 sequence is 14 residues long. This CDR3 reads CSATTRLVSDEQYF. CDR3 DNA, as far as it was read: TGCAGTGCTACCACACGACTAGTTAGCGACGAG.

Notes on this clone: The CDR3 end is not reached by the read, which stops 3 residues before it; the germline J gene fills it in. J is TRBJ2-3 and V is TRBV2; 8 bases line up with TRBD2. The CDR3 sequence is 14 residues long. V lost 5 bases and J lost 2; bases outside the gene matches: 3. The V gene's germline CDR1 is SNHLY and CDR2 FYNNEI. The CDR3 is CASSSGLVTDTQYF. The part of the CDR3 DNA that was read is TGTGCCAGCAGTTCGGGACTAGTCACAGATACG. Complete variable domain (other parts from reference TRBV2 and TRBJ2-3): EPEVTQTPSHQVTQMGQEVILRCVPISNHLYFYWYRQILGQKVEFLVSFYNNEISEKSEIFDDQFSVERPDGSNFTLKIRSTKLEDSAMYFCASSSGLVTDTQYFGPGTRLTVL.

Details on this clone: The CDR3 end falls 3 residues outside the read, so it is completed with the germline J gene. The chain employs TRBV29-1 and TRBJ2-1; TRBD1 matches at 8 bases. This CDR3 region has 15 residues. Germline lookup yields CDR1 SQVTM and CDR2 ANQGSEA. V lost 5 bases and J lost 6; bases outside the gene matches: 12. The CDR3 bases that were read are TGCAGCGTTACAGGGGCGACAGGGGATTTCAATGAG. It is translated as CSVTGATGDFNE. The complete CDR3 protein is CSVTGATGDFNEQFF.

Remarks on this clone: The read ends 3 residues before the CDR3 terminus; that terminus is restored from the germline J gene. The J gene is TRBJ2-7, the V gene TRBV28; D may be TRBD1 (5 bases). V gave up 6 bases and J gave up 2 bases, with 14 bases separating them. The length of the CDR3 is 14 residues. CDR1 and CDR2 from the germline V gene are MDHEN and SYDVKM. The CDR3 DNA, read in part, is TGTGCCAGCAGCCACGATCAGGGAACCTACGAG. It is translated as CASSHDQGTYE. The whole CDR3 reads CASSHDQGTYEQYF.

Worth noting for this clone: The read gets to within 3 residues of the CDR3 end, and the germline J gene fills in the rest. The chain combines TRBV7-3 with TRBJ2-1; 8 bases are a match to TRBD1. Germline V gives CDR1 SGHTA, CDR2 FQGTGA. The CDR3 totals 18 residues. Trimming removed 2 bases from V and 6 bases from J; junction bases left unmatched: 15. This chain's CDR3 is CASSLPGTGGRRSNEQFF. The covered CDR3 bases are TGTGCCAGCAGCTTACCTGGGACAGGCGGGCGCAGAAGCAATGAG.

Comments on this clone: The CDR3 goes on 3 residues after the read ends, and that part is filled in from the germline J gene. This chain joins TRBV20-1 and TRBJ2-3; tentative D call: TRBD2 (6 bases). V shed 1 base and J shed 2 bases, with 13 bases lying between them. The CDR3 totals 15 residues. Germline assignment: CDR1 DFQATT and CDR2 SNEGSKA (reference sequence). The CDR3 region is CSARAPGLSTDTQYF. The covered CDR3 bases are TGCAGTGCTAGAGCCCCGGGACTCTCCACAGATACG.

About this clone: The read terminates 3 residues ahead of where the CDR3 ends, so the germline J gene completes it. The chain is built from TRBV6-1 and TRBJ1-2; tentative D call: TRBD1 (5 bases). Germline CDR1 and CDR2: MNHNS and SASEGT. This CDR3 has 12 amino acids. V gave up 3 bases and J gave up 6 bases, with 8 bases separating them. The covered CDR3 bases are TGTGCCAGCAGTGAGAACAGGAATGGC. This gives the protein CASSENRNG. The CDR3, in full, reads CASSENRNGYTF.

About this clone itself: The CDR3 end is not reached by the read, which stops 3 residues before it; the germline J gene fills it in. The chain links TRBV7-2 to TRBJ2-1; 11 bases line up with TRBD2. V lost 7 bases and J lost 4; bases outside the gene matches: 6. CDR1 and CDR2 (germline): SGHTA, FQGNSA. The CDR3 totals 15 residues. This CDR3 reads CASNWGLAVYNEQFF. CDR3 DNA (partial): TGTGCCAGCAACTGGGGACTAGCGGTTTACAATGAG.

As to this clone: The read ends 3 residues shy of where the CDR3 ends; the end is completed using the germline J gene. V gene TRBV5-6 combines with J gene TRBJ1-5; a possible D gene is TRBD1 (5 bases). Germline assignment: CDR1 SGHDT and CDR2 YYEEEE. The CDR3 length is 14 residues. Trimming shortened V by 1 base and J by 0 bases, and 5 bases separated the two germline ends. CDR3 DNA, as far as it was read: TGTGCCAGCAGCTTGCAGGGTAGCAATCAGCCC. Its translation: CASSLQGSNQP. The entire CDR3 sequence reads CASSLQGSNQPQHF.

Regarding this clone: The read halts 3 residues ahead of the CDR3 end, with the missing end drawn from the germline J gene. This chain links TRBV5-4 with TRBJ2-1; a weak D match, TRBD2 (6 bases). Germline CDR1 SGHNT, CDR2 YYREEE (reference sequence). Deletions cut 4 bases from V and 7 bases from J, with 18 bases between. The CDR3 totals 15 residues. The CDR3: CASSPGAVIINEQFF. The DNA read from the CDR3 is TGTGCCAGCAGCCCGGGAGCGGTAATTATTAATGAG.

About this clone itself: The observed sequence ends 3 residues before the CDR3 terminus, with the missing tail filled in from the germline J gene. This sequence joins TRBV20-1 and TRBJ2-5, with 8 bases that match TRBD1. The length of the CDR3 is 12 residues. Germline trimming cut 6 bases from V and 4 bases from J; bases unmatched to any gene: 4. Germline loops: CDR1 DFQATT, CDR2 SNEGSKA (reference sequence). Partial CDR3 DNA: TGCAGTGCGGCAGGGACAGGAGAGACC. Its translation is CSAAGTGET. In full, the CDR3 is CSAAGTGETQYF.

In regard to this clone: Read coverage stops 3 residues before the CDR3 terminus; the germline J gene supplies the remainder. This chain joins TRBV6-2 or TRBV6-3 and TRBJ2-2; D call uncertain. The CDR3 loop spans 13 amino acids. Per the germline V gene, CDR1 is MNHEY and CDR2 is SVGEGT. The V and J ends lost 0 bases and 5 bases respectively, with 4 bases between them. CDR3 sequence reads: CASSYSTTGELFF. The CDR3 DNA, read in part, is TGTGCCAGCAGTTACTCGACTACCGGGGAG.

As concerns this clone: The sequence runs out 3 residues before the end of the CDR3; the remainder is reconstructed from the germline J gene. The chain is built from TRBV30 and TRBJ1-6; 9 bases align to TRBD1. Germline loops: CDR1 GTSNPN, CDR2 SVGIG (reference sequence). There are 16 residues in the CDR3. The V segment lost 5 bases and the J segment 3 bases; nucleotides outside the gene matches: 8. Incomplete CDR3 DNA: TGTGCCTGGGCCGGGACAGGGACCTTCTATAATTCACCC. Translating it yields CAWAGTGTFYNSP. In full, the CDR3 is CAWAGTGTFYNSPLHF.

Concerning this clone itself: The read gets to within 3 residues of the CDR3 end, and the germline J gene fills in the rest. The chain uses TRBV7-6 and TRBJ1-5; no firm D call. In germline, CDR1 is SGHVS, CDR2 FNYEAQ. V lost 4 bases and J lost 2, with 9 bases in between. The length of the CDR3 is 14 residues. The covered CDR3 bases are TGTGCCAGCAGCTCCCACCCAGGCAATCAGCCC. Protein product: CASSSHPGNQP. The whole CDR3 region reads CASSSHPGNQPQHF.

Remarks on this clone: The read comes to an end 3 residues before the CDR3 does, leaving the germline J gene to fill in the end. V usage is TRBV5-4 and J usage is TRBJ2-1, with 7 positions matching TRBD1. The CDR3 length is 16 residues. V shed 0 bases, J shed 9 bases, and the junction held 12 bases outside the gene matches. Germline CDR1 SGHNT, CDR2 YYREEE (reference sequence). CDR3 bases read: TGTGCCAGCAGCTTGGGAGGGACAGCCGGTCACGGTGAG. It codes for CASSLGGTAGHGE. The whole CDR3 sequence reads CASSLGGTAGHGEQFF.

As for this clone: With the read ending 3 residues before the CDR3 end, the germline J gene is used to fill in that end. The rearrangement links TRBV29-1 to TRBJ1-3; D is unclear. The CDR3 consists of 13 residues. The V gene's germline CDR1 is SQVTM and CDR2 ANQGSEA. The V end lost 5 bases, the J end lost 0 bases, and 8 bases lay between the germline ends. CDR3: CSVQVNSGNTIYF. CDR3 DNA (partial): TGCAGCGTTCAGGTCAACTCTGGAAACACC. Combining the CDR3 with reference TRBV29-1 and TRBJ1-3 gives the whole variable domain SAVISQKPSRDICQRGTSLTIQCQVDSQVTMMFWYRQQPGQSLTLIATANQGSEATYESGFVIDKFPISRPNLTFSTLTVSNMSPEDSSIYLCSVQVNSGNTIYFGEGSWLTVV.